This entry describes one T cell receptor (beta chain). The data derive from a study of blood T cell repertoires in COVID-19. Study context: Spain, Italy and the United States supplied samples that represented acute and convalescent COVID-19. Sources were T cells, B-cell-depleted T cells, or PBMCs; the material itself was cDNA or gDNA.

Authors' analysis steps: Reference gene primer amplification in the assay estimated nucleated cell counts. Profiling relied on immunoSEQ multiplex PCR, and the TCRdb table lists in-frame clones only, not all of them. The V and J calls and clone size were taken over from that table, and D and trimming were inferred from the DNA. The repertoire holds more than 250,000 clones, around 87% seen once, with approximately 2% in the top ten. The TCR was taken from a woman aged 25-40 years who had recovered from COVID-19. Input material: peripheral blood.

CDR3: CASSLGGADYGYTF. CDR3 DNA sequence: TGTGCCAGCAGCTTAGGGGGCGCGGACTATGGCTACACCTTC. The gene calls are TRBV11-2 and TRBJ1-2; TRBD1 is a possible D gene (5 bases). The germline V gene encodes CDR1 SGHAT and CDR2 FQNNGV. V was cut by 1 base and J by 3 bases, with 9 bases left in between. This CDR3 is built from 14 residues.